This T cell receptor (beta chain) was sequenced in a study of blood T cells in healthy people across ages (dated by TCRdb to the mid-2010s). As for the study more broadly: In model experiments, roughly one uniquely barcoded TCR beta cDNA molecule per two T cells was captured by template switching. To avoid experimental bias, donors of different ages were randomly spread across the sequencing lanes. The study measured age-related changes in TCR beta repertoire diversity using deep sequencing normalized with unique cDNA molecular identifiers. Four age groups were formed from the donors: young (average approximately 15 years), middle-aged (around 40), aged (about 62) and long-lived (82). For two donors (one aged 18 to 29 and one aged 80 or older), the study analyzed two additional independent replicas of 1 million unique cDNA reads from the same blood draw. What the work shows at the level of the full study, not this receptor alone: Because the CMV infection status of the donors was unknown, age-related changes in expanded clonotypes may potentially have been confounded. As age increased, observed TCR beta diversity per million T cells dropped in a roughly linear way, and a significant reduction was already evident by age about 40. Estimates of total diversity from one million sequenced T cells were regarded as lower bounds and underestimates. Conclusive comparison of naive and antigen-experienced compartments was prevented by the profiling of bulk unsorted PBMCs. A strong correlation was found between observed TCR beta diversity and the percentage of naive T cells measured by flow cytometry. The long-lived group showed more naive CD4+ T cells, fewer expanded clones and increased TCR diversity than the aged group, suggesting age selection.

The library was built by means of 5' RACE. Sequencing was performed on an Illumina HiSeq 2500. The second PCR ran for roughly 7 to 12 cycles and used a J-beta primer mix along with a sample-barcoded 5' primer. A template-switch 5' adaptor carrying 12 random nucleotides introduced a unique molecular identifier onto each TCR beta cDNA molecule. Each sample yielded at least 3 million CDR3-containing paired-end reads. First-strand cDNA synthesis was performed from all RNA using the Mint cDNA synthesis kit, with priming by a TRBC-specific oligonucleotide. Following uracil-DNA glycosylase treatment, all cDNA underwent a first 18-cycle PCR with the universal primers M1SS and BC2_uni_R. Per the authors' processing: Each sample was normalized by randomly selecting 1 million high-quality reads, each carrying a distinct molecular identifier. Instead of being binned into consensus sequences, reads with shared molecular identifiers were discarded. MiTCR, with a Q25 quality threshold and the strictest error-elimination algorithm, was used for CDR3 identification, clonotype clustering and error correction. A nonparametric unseen species model with Euler transformation was used to estimate lower-bound total TCR beta diversity. Through fastp at Q25 and MiXCR, TCRdb rebuilt clones from the public reads, retaining in-frame beta chains. Identical CDR3 proteins give one entry, which carries the most common genes and DNA. It is TCRdb's table, rather than the study itself, that gives the V and J calls and clone size. The sample table contains 600,000 to 1,000,000 distinct CDR3 sequences; only one count was recorded for 58% of them. Approximately 21% of the sample comes from the top ten.

From the cysteine up to the phenylalanine, the CDR3 has a length of 15 residues. The DNA shown is the 45-base CDR3, in frame from base 1. V lost 4 bases and J lost 3 bases; the stretch between them is 16 bases long. According to the germline V gene, CDR1 reads SGHRS and CDR2 reads YFSETQ. Donors were a few dozen systemically healthy Caucasian individuals from Russia aged 6 to 90 years. Ten milliliters of peripheral blood were drawn from each donor into EDTA-treated Vacutainer tubes. Ficoll-Paque density-gradient centrifugation was used to isolate PBMCs, with at least 7 million per sample. Total RNA was extracted from PBMCs with Trizol reagent, with at least 6 micrograms obtained per sample. For every donor, an aliquot of PBMCs went through flow cytometry to measure the percentages of naive CD45RAhigh/CD27high T cells. Remarks on this clonotype: Which antigen it targets is not known. One base away there is no much larger clone; base qualities are not given.

Recombination connected TRBV5-1 to TRBJ2-5, with the D segment identity uncertain. The TCR was taken from a man between 25 and 39 years old in good health. Sample: blood. The nucleotides read TGCGCCAGCAGCGCCTTTCCTTTTGGGAAAGAGACCCAGTACTTC. Its protein reads: CASSAFPFGKETQYF.